This T cell receptor (beta chain) was sequenced for a study of blood T cells in healthy people across ages. Germline lookup yields CDR1 LNHNV and CDR2 YYDKDF (reference sequence). The CDR3 spans 17 residues. Together with a sample-barcoded 5' primer, a J-beta primer mix was included in a second PCR lasting 7 to 11 cycles. In TCRdb, the 5' RACE reads were re-called with MiXCR into one record per CDR3 protein. The sample gives about 1 million distinct CDR3 sequences, around 45% of which show up once; 18% is in the top ten. Sequences were obtained from blood. The V and J genes are TRBV15 and TRBJ2-7; 11 nucleotides agree with TRBD2. The J call may be incorrect, as the DNA end agrees better with TRBJ2-5. The clonotype comes from an older woman in good health. CDR3 in amino acids: CATSRGGTSGELETQYF. DNA of the CDR3: TGTGCCACCAGCAGGGGAGGGACTAGCGGAGAACTGGAGACCCAGTACTTC.